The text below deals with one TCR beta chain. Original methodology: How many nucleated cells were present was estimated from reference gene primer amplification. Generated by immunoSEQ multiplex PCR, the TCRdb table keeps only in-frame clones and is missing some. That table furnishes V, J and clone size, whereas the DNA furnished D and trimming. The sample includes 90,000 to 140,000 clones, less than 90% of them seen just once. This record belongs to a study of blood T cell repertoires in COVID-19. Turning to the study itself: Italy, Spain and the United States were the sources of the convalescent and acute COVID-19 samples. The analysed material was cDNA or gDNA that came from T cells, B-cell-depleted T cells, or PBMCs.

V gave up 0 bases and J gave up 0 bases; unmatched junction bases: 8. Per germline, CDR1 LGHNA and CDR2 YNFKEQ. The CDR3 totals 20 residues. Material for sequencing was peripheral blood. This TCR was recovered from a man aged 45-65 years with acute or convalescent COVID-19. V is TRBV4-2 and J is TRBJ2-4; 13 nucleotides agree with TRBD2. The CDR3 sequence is CASSQDGLAGDRVAKNIQYF. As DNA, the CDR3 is TGTGCCAGCAGCCAAGACGGACTAGCGGGAGATAGGGTAGCCAAAAACATTCAGTACTTC.